This T cell receptor beta chain was identified in a study of cytomegalovirus exposure and HLA in healthy donors (TCRdb year 2017). Describing the broader study: An earlier analysis of under 600 of the donors reported approximately 290 Gb of sequence data and 117 million unique TCR beta sequences from around 200 million T cells. Approximately 300 gigabases of sequencing data and about 92 million unique TCR sequences made up an early release that covered several hundred HLA-typed donors. Of the roughly 420 genotyped donors, 75% to 85% were placed in the genetic ancestry cluster associated with self-reported Caucasian donors. The study aimed to test whether signatures of past pathogen exposure could be identified by cataloging public T cell receptors. The study used immunosequencing to profile the T cell repertoires of 670 or so subjects and linked those repertoires to cytomegalovirus serostatus. Besides the first cohort of 666 subjects, a separate validation cohort made up of 120 different subjects was used. High-throughput TCR immunosequencing, statistical association of individual TCRs with disease status, and machine learning were combined to predict cytomegalovirus infection status. A later analysis re-analyzed previously published TCR beta repertoires from 500 to 700 donors and added high-resolution HLA genotyping to study TCR occurrence patterns. Rather than using new phenotypic data, the later analysis identified candidate immune exposures from TCR beta sequences and from how often those sequences occurred across donors. An earlier analysis of approximately 630 of the donors applied high-throughput TCR beta sequencing to assess whether each TCR beta V gene segment acted as functional or pseudogenic. Donor age, sex, ethnicity and CMV serostatus were collected together with the repertoire data. In a later genetic analysis, genome-wide SNP genotypes for about 60% of the 666 donors were used, and that subset was treated as a discovery cohort. All discovery cohort repertoires had been generated using a single sequencing platform. HLA typing included class I and class II loci at four-digit resolution. Typing coverage differed by locus: A, B, C, DRB1 and DQB1 were typed in roughly 620-630 donors, DQA1 in about 560, DPA1 in 600 to 610, and DPB1 in 472. Because of strong linkage in the cohort, 4 to 6 DR-DQ haplotypes were treated as single units for association and clustering. On average, roughly 250,000 unique TCR beta nucleotide sequences were sequenced per donor among 398 genotyped donors of the cohort, with roughly a sixth of those sequences being non-productive. What the study reported, not specific to this receptor: Most CMV-associated TCR beta chains appeared to be HLA-restricted in a later analysis, and the HLA associations seemed to be driven largely by CMV exposure. Seventeen rarely observed V segments, including chromosome 9 orphons, were excluded from the earlier analysis of several hundred of the donors because counts were too low. In this cohort, only TCR beta chains were sequenced, and detectable features were limited by the absence of alpha or paired-chain data. Compared with equally common non-associated chains, HLA-associated TCR beta chains in a later analysis were more clonally expanded and had lower generation probabilities. The sequencing pipeline was judged likely to have produced a cluster of highly shared sequence variants as a technical artifact. A few of the identified cytomegalovirus-associated TCR beta chains were confirmed in vitro to be specific for cytomegalovirus antigens. The 87-base-pair reads could not distinguish some IMGT-functional V segments, including TRBV6-2 and TRBV6-3, so those segments were excluded. The classifier was reported to diagnose cytomegalovirus status with high specificity and sensitivity in both the original cohort and the validation cohort. The study listed around 160 TCR beta chains as associated with cytomegalovirus. An earlier analysis of approximately 540 of the donors showed that most TCR beta V segments appeared in productive rearrangements either about 87% or about 30% of the time, which broadly matched IMGT annotations. A further reported finding was that TCR beta sequences accurately predicted the HLA-A and HLA-B alleles for most subjects in the first cohort. The only immune exposure information available for the cohort was CMV serostatus. Roughly uniform sequencing depth across donors was assumed in presence/absence analyses, although this assumption may not hold. According to a later genetic analysis, donors in an Asian-associated ancestry cluster had fewer N-insertions in productive TCRs than the approximately 650-donor mean. The authors suggested that the approach could potentially be extended to other disease states and immunological phenotypes. An association between a missense DCLRE1C variant and V-gene and J-gene trimming of TCR beta chains was found in a later genetic analysis and replicated in an independent cohort. Several of the top co-occurrence clusters appeared to be linked to parvovirus B19, influenza, CMV and Epstein-Barr virus, according to a later analysis. HLA typing was unavailable for some donors at each locus, so association tests used only the typed subset. Correlated functional status among segregating V segments might be attributable to linkage disequilibrium, but an unknown experimental factor could not be ruled out. Assigning TCR associations to individual alleles was difficult when HLA alleles, especially DR and DQ, strongly co-occurred. While some public TCRs were present in many individuals, most TCR sequences turned up only very rarely across donors. Specific HLA alleles were associated with over 15,000 TCR beta sequences at a false discovery rate of 0.05 in a later analysis. In a later analysis, the rate of TCR association differed among HLA loci, with DRB1 alleles having the most associated TCRs and HLA-C alleles having the fewest.

Libraries came from the immunoSEQ multiplex PCR assay. A mixture of 60 forward primers for TCR Vbeta segments and 13 reverse primers for TCR Jbeta segments was used in the multiplex PCR. The CDR3 region of rearranged TCR beta genes was amplified from genomic DNA with a multiplex PCR assay. The Illumina HiSeq System was used to sequence the amplified TCR beta libraries as 87-base-pair reads. In the source study's methods: Across the roughly 670 repertoires, a later analysis counted some 80 million unique TCR beta chains, roughly 11 million of which were shared by at least two donors. A nearest-neighbor algorithm error-corrected the raw reads and collapsed the reads into unique sequences, merging closely related sequences to remove PCR and sequencing errors. Alignment of CDR3 sequences to IMGT reference sequences was used to assign V, D and J gene segments. For a sequence to be retained, a match of at least six nucleotides to both a V gene segment and a J gene segment was required. Rearrangements were classified as productive when the CDR3 lacked stop codons and remained in frame with V and J, and all other rearrangements were classified as non-productive. CDR3 was defined according to IMGT convention as the region running from the second conserved V-encoded cysteine to the conserved J-encoded phenylalanine. Sequences without an unambiguous match to a single V gene segment were excluded from the earlier analysis of about 630 of the donors. In an earlier analysis of around 590 of the donors, a V segment was called functional when productive rearrangements were above 56.7%, and segregating when the standard deviation between donors exceeded 5%. A statistical classification framework was built for diagnosing cytomegalovirus status from the catalog of TCR beta chain sequences. V and J gene assignment, in a later analysis, came from comparing TCR nucleotide sequences with IMGT/GENE-DB human TR gene sequences. A later analysis assigned CDR3 sequences and most-parsimonious VDJ recombination scenarios with the TCRdist pipeline. In a later analysis, each TCR beta chain was defined by its CDR3 amino acid sequence together with its V-gene family, and reads without a unique V-gene family were excluded. In a later analysis, 500 to 650 highly shared, low-generation-probability nucleotide sequences were removed to address suspected cross-contamination and a sequencing artifact. A later analysis calculated a clonal expansion index for each public chain from normalized within-repertoire ranks of inferred template counts. In a later analysis, generation probabilities were computed using a VDJ recombination model fitted to out-of-frame rearrangements, and the results were checked against IGoR. A later analysis scored TCR-TCR, TCR-HLA and TCR-CMV co-occurrence with hypergeometric tests, applying a repertoire-size bias correction to TCR pairs. To estimate false discovery rates, a later analysis permuted the HLA or CMV assignments 20 times. In a later analysis, co-occurring TCRs were grouped using DBSCAN, with TCRdist sequence similarity added in when clustering inside HLA-allele-positive subsets. For co-occurrence clustering, repertoires with fewer than 30,000 or more than 120,000 public chains were excluded, along with about five repertoires with anomalous nucleotide sharing. TCRdb stores this immuneACCESS table with in-frame sequences only. Part of the clones is absent; in the studies checked, under half of the shortfall reflects unresolved V genes, and no reason is known for the rest. That table gives V, J and clone size, and the DNA gave D and trimming. In this sample the table shows approximately 150,000 clones, about 80% of which occur a single time. The top ten clones comprise around 3.4% of the sample.

The cohort was made up of 650 to 700 healthy bone marrow donors. At the time of sampling, all cohort members were nominally healthy, though unrecorded immune exposures were likely present. The donor tested CMV seropositive, placing the donor among the 250 to 300 seropositive members of the cohort. A peripheral blood sample was provided by each donor, and peripheral blood mononuclear cells were used for TCR beta sequencing. Genomic DNA extraction from the blood cell samples was performed with the Qiagen DNeasy Blood Extraction Kit. The CDR3 spans 14 residues, from the cysteine through the phenylalanine. Only the CDR3 part of the read is kept: 42 bases, read in frame from the first base. Per the germline V gene, MNHNS is the CDR1 and SASEGT is the CDR2. V and J are trimmed by 5 bases and 3 bases, and the gene matches miss 6 bases of the junction. A note on this clone: What antigen it recognizes has not been identified. Qualities for individual bases were not recorded, and no much larger clone is one base off.

Sequenced sample: PBMCs. The chain is assembled from TRBV6-1 and TRBJ1-2; 7 middle bases align to TRBD1. The clonotype comes from a man aged 25-40 years in good health and CMV-seropositive. At the DNA level, the sequence is TGTGCCAGCAGTCTTCGACAGGGAGACTATGGCTACACCTTC. It is translated as CASSLRQGDYGYTF.